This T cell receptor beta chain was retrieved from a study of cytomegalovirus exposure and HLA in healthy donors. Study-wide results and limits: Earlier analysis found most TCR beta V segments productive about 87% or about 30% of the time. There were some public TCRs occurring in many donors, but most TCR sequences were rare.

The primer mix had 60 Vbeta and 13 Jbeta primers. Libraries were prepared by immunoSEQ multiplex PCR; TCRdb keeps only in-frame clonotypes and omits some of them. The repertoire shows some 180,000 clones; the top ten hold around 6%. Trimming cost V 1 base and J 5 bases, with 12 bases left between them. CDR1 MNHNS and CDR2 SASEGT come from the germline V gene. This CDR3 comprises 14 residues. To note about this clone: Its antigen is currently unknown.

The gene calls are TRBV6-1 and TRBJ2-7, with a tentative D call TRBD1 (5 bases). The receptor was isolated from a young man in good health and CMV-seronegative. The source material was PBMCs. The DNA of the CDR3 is TGTGCCAGCAGTGAAGTGGCAGGGTATAACGAGCAGTACTTC. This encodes CASSEVAGYNEQYF.